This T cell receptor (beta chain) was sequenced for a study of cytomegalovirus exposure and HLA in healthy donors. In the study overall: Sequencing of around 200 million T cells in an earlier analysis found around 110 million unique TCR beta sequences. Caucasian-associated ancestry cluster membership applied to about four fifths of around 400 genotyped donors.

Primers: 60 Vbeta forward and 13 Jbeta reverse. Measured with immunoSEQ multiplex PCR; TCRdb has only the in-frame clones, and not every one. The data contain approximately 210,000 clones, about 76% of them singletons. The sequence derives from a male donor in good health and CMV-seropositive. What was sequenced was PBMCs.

The CDR3 here is CASSVATDDPGANVLTF. CDR3 in DNA: TGTGCCAGCAGCGTTGCTACAGATGACCCTGGGGCCAACGTCCTGACTTTC. V usage is TRBV9 and J usage is TRBJ2-6; D remains unclear. V lost 2 bases and J 2 bases, leaving 14 bases between the germline ends. The CDR3 is 17 residues long. In germline, CDR1 is SGDLS, CDR2 YYNGEE.